The clone carrying this T cell receptor beta chain came up a few times. The antigen is not known. Those donating, healthy Caucasian individuals from Russia, were aged about 6 to 100. There were at least 5.5 micrograms of total RNA extracted from every sample. It was with a sample-barcoded 5' primer and a J-beta primer mix that a second PCR of roughly 6 to 11 cycles was run. TCRdb reanalysed the 5' RACE reads using MiXCR and keeps one entry per CDR3 protein. Altogether about 1.4 million distinct CDR3 sequences are present, 55% to 75% being singletons, with the ten largest covering over 6.5%. The data stem from a study of blood T cells in healthy people across ages. Study conclusions and caveats: Whereas aged donors had fewer naive CD4+ cells, long-lived donors had more of them and higher diversity.

V was shortened by 3 bases and J by 7 bases, with 12 bases between the two germline ends. CDR1 and CDR2 (germline): KGHSH, LQKENI. The CDR3 has 13 amino acids. This chain joins TRBV18 and TRBJ1-1; no reliable D call. Sequencing was done on a sample of blood. The sequence came from a man younger than 35 in good health. CDR3 residues: CASSPVETLEAFF. The CDR3 DNA sequence: TGTGCCAGCTCACCCGTCGAGACCCTTGAAGCTTTCTTT.